This entry is about one T cell receptor beta chain. Its antigen is not known. CDR3 size: 14 residues. CDR1 and CDR2 from the germline V gene are GTSNPN and SVGIG (reference sequence). The data belong to a study of monozygotic twins with inflammatory bowel disease. Study results and limitations: No discrimination was achieved between different T cell subtypes. Similarity of repertoires did not differ between concordant and discordant twins, possibly from limited power.

TCRdb re-called the 5' RACE reads and catalogs CDR3 proteins one per entry, DNA excluded. The sample includes about 450,000 distinct CDR3 sequences. Sequences were obtained from blood. V gene TRBV30 combines with J gene TRBJ1-1. This receptor was identified in a human donor with ulcerative colitis or Crohn's disease, or a healthy co-twin of an affected twin (not recorded which). Here the CDR3 reads CAWNKGLKRTEAFF.